A single sample gave rise to the 22 T cell receptor beta chains below, sequenced in a study of CD8 T cells in Susac syndrome. cDNA came from roughly 0.53 to 1 ug RNA primed by random hexamers. TCRdb analysed the immunoSEQ multiplex PCR reads with MiXCR anew, one entry per CDR3 protein. The sample lists tens of thousands of distinct CDR3 sequences, 93% occurring once. Input material: CD8+ T cells from PBMCs. These receptors all come from a human donor in good health.

The rearrangement uses TRBV4-1 and TRBJ2-4, with D tentatively TRBD1 or TRBD2 (6 bases each). Between the trimmed V and J ends, which lost 2 bases and 9 bases, there was a span of 11 bases. The germline gives CDR1 MGHRA, CDR2 YSYEKL. The CDR3 length is 13 residues. CDR3 bases: TGCGCCAGCAGCCAAAGGGGGGTTCCCATTCAGTACTTC. It yields the protein CASSQRGVPIQYF.

V is TRBV16 and J is TRBJ1-5; D is possibly TRBD1 (5 bases). CDR3 length: 16 residues. Per germline, CDR1 KGHSY and CDR2 FQNENV. Between the trimmed V and J ends, which lost 3 bases and 3 bases, there was a span of 15 bases. This CDR3 is CASSHLPGATNQPQHF. The CDR3 nucleotides read TGTGCCAGCAGCCACTTGCCCGGGGCTACCAATCAGCCCCAGCATTTT.

The V gene is TRBV13, the J gene TRBJ2-3; D gene uncertain. The CDR3 has 15 residues. Per germline, CDR1 PRHDT and CDR2 FYEKMQ (reference sequence). Trimming took 3 bases from V and 4 from J, leaving 14 bases between them. The chain's CDR3 is CASSFVADSADTQYF. The CDR3 DNA follows: TGTGCCAGCAGCTTCGTGGCGGATTCCGCAGATACGCAGTATTTT.

The genes are TRBV20-1 and TRBJ2-1; D may match TRBD1 or TRBD2 (5 bases each). The V gene's germline CDR1 is DFQATT and CDR2 SNEGSKA (reference sequence). The V end lost 6 bases, the J end lost 5 bases, and 17 bases lay between the germline ends. This CDR3 contains 14 residues. The CDR3 loop is CSARGAAENNEQFF. The CDR3 nucleotides read TGCAGTGCCCGAGGGGCAGCGGAAAACAATGAGCAGTTCTTC.

V is TRBV28 and J is TRBJ1-4, with D possibly being TRBD1 (6 bases). Germline loops: CDR1 MDHEN, CDR2 SYDVKM. The CDR3 is made up of 14 amino acids. V was cut by 3 bases and J by 3 bases, with 8 bases left in between. In DNA form, the CDR3 reads TGTGCCAGCAGTTTCAGGGGCCCTAATGAAAAACTGTTTTTT. This translates into CASSFRGPNEKLFF. The variable domain in full, with the rest retrieved from reference TRBV28 and TRBJ1-4, is DVKVTQSSRYLVKRTGEKVFLECVQDMDHENMFWYRQDPGLGLRLIYFSYDVKMKEKGDIPEGYSVSREKKERFSLILESASTNQTSMYLCASSFRGPNEKLFFGSGTQLSVL.

V is TRBV19 and J is TRBJ1-1; D is uncertain. The CDR3 spans 14 residues. V was shortened by 1 base and J by 6 bases, with 12 bases between the two germline ends. The germline CDR1 and CDR2 sequences are LNHDA and SQIVND (reference sequence). CDR3 in DNA: TGTGCCAGTAGTATAGTTGCGGGAGGCGCTGAAGCTTTCTTT. The encoded protein is CASSIVAGGAEAFF.

The chain links TRBV29-1 to TRBJ1-2, with 7 bases aligning to TRBD1. V was pared by 6 bases and J by 7 bases, with 11 bases of the junction left unmatched. The CDR3 runs 13 residues. The V gene's germline CDR1 is SQVTM and CDR2 ANQGSEA. The CDR3 coding sequence is TGCAGCGTGTTTACAGGGGAGCGAGCTGGCTACACCTTC. It encodes CSVFTGERAGYTF.

The chain has TRBV5-6 and TRBJ1-1; D gene uncertain. Germline V gene data show CDR1 as SGHDT and CDR2 as YYEEEE. V lost 0 bases and J 0 bases, leaving 6 bases between the germline ends. The CDR3 covers 14 residues. The chain's CDR3 is CASSLGHLNTEAFF. CDR3 nucleotide sequence: TGTGCCAGCAGCTTGGGACACCTGAACACTGAAGCTTTCTTT. Together with reference TRBV5-6 and TRBJ1-1, the CDR3 gives the full variable domain: DAGVTQSPTHLIKTRGQQVTLRCSPKSGHDTVSWYQQALGQGPQFIFQYYEEEERQRGNFPDRFSGHQFPNYSSELNVNALLLGDSALYLCASSLGHLNTEAFFGQGTRLTVV.

This rearrangement joins TRBV6-5 to TRBJ1-1; no clear D gene. V shed 2 bases and J shed 3 bases, with 7 bases lying between them. The CDR3 extends over 13 amino acids. The germline V gene has CDR1 MNHEY and CDR2 SVGAGI. CDR3 residues: CASSYLSDTEAFF. The CDR3 nucleotides are TGTGCCAGCAGTTACCTCTCGGACACTGAAGCTTTCTTT.

The chain links TRBV15 to TRBJ2-1; the match to TRBD2 covers 7 bases. V lost 4 bases and J lost 0; bases outside the gene matches: 21. CDR3 size: 21 residues. Germline values: CDR1 LNHNV, CDR2 YYDKDF (reference sequence). The CDR3 loop reads CATSIHPWRTSDPGSYNEQFF. In nucleotides, the CDR3 is TGTGCCACCAGCATCCACCCGTGGAGAACTAGCGACCCGGGCTCCTACAATGAGCAGTTCTTC.

V is TRBV9 and J is TRBJ2-1; D is ambiguous. V dropped 2 bases and J dropped 0 bases, with 9 bases sitting between them. The germline CDR1 and CDR2 sequences are SGDLS and YYNGEE. CDR3 size: 15 residues. CDR3 sequence reads: CASSVEMGSYNEQFF. The CDR3 DNA follows: TGTGCCAGCAGCGTGGAAATGGGCTCCTACAATGAGCAGTTCTTC.

The chain combines TRBV30 with TRBJ2-3; tentatively, D is TRBD2 (6 bases). Germline-derived CDR1 and CDR2 are GTSNPN and SVGIG (reference sequence). The length of the CDR3 is 14 residues. V was shortened by 5 bases and J by 2 bases, with 14 bases between the two germline ends. CDR3 protein: CAWQGLGLTDTQYF. The CDR3 nucleotides read TGTGCCTGGCAGGGACTGGGTCTCACAGATACGCAGTATTTT.

This chain joins TRBV5-6 and TRBJ2-7; 8 bases align to TRBD1. Germline CDR1 and CDR2: SGHDT and YYEEEE. This CDR3 is 12 amino acids long. Trimming at V came to 4 bases and at J to 6 bases, leaving 3 bases not matched to a gene. The CDR3 spells CASSPDRGEQYF. Written as DNA, the CDR3 is TGTGCCAGCAGCCCTGACAGGGGCGAGCAGTACTTC.

This chain joins TRBV29-1 and TRBJ2-6; D is uncertain. Germline V lookup: CDR1 SQVTM, CDR2 ANQGSEA. V lost 6 bases and J 0 bases, leaving 9 bases between the germline ends. The CDR3 has 14 residues. CDR3 DNA: TGCAGCGTCCGGACCGGCTCTGGGGCCAACGTCCTGACTTTC. Its protein is CSVRTGSGANVLTF.

The rearrangement uses TRBV14 and TRBJ2-5; D ambiguous. Germline V gives CDR1 SGHDN, CDR2 FVKESK. Trimming cost V 2 bases and J 5 bases, with 9 bases left between them. The CDR3 has 13 amino acids. The CDR3 region is CASSQWSGETQYF. Written as DNA, the CDR3 is TGTGCCAGCAGCCAATGGAGTGGGGAGACCCAGTACTTC. Combining the CDR3 with reference TRBV14 and TRBJ2-5 gives the whole variable domain EAGVTQFPSHSVIEKGQTVTLRCDPISGHDNLYWYRRVMGKEIKFLLHFVKESKQDESGMPNNRFLAERTGGTYSTLKVQPAELEDSGVYFCASSQWSGETQYFGPGTRLLVL.

The chain couples TRBV6-1 to TRBJ2-5; 11 bases map to TRBD2. Germline CDR1 MNHNS, CDR2 SASEGT. V trimming: 7 bases; J trimming: 5 bases; junction bases outside the gene matches: 12. This CDR3 contains 16 residues. CDR3 in amino acids: CASTRLAGGQAETQYF. The CDR3 region has the DNA TGTGCCAGCACTAGATTAGCGGGAGGGCAGGCGGAGACCCAGTACTTC.

This chain joins TRBV12-3 or TRBV12-4 and TRBJ2-1; 14 bases are shared with TRBD2. J gave up 8 bases and V 3 bases, and 3 bases lay outside the gene matches. The CDR3 spans 15 residues. The CDR3 loop reads CASSFGTSGSYEQFF. As DNA, the CDR3 is TGTGCCAGCAGTTTCGGGACTAGCGGGAGTTATGAGCAGTTCTTC.

This clonotype occurred once. V gene TRBV19 combines with J gene TRBJ1-1, with D possibly being TRBD1 (5 bases). This CDR3 has 17 amino acids. The germline CDR1 and CDR2 sequences are LNHDA and SQIVND (reference sequence). V was clipped by 1 base and J by 0 bases, with 15 bases between them. The CDR3 coding sequence is TGTGCCAGTAGTATAGCGCATATACAGGCGATGAACACTGAAGCTTTCTTT. This encodes CASSIAHIQAMNTEAFF.

V gene TRBV27 combines with J gene TRBJ2-3; D not resolved. There are 13 residues in the CDR3. V was trimmed by 4 bases and J by 6 bases, leaving 11 bases between them. Germline CDR1 is MNHEY and CDR2 is SMNVEV (reference sequence). CDR3 coding DNA: TGTGCCAGCAGTTCCCTAACTATTGATACGCAGTATTTT. This gives the protein CASSSLTIDTQYF.

The J gene is TRBJ2-2, the V gene TRBV27; 10 nucleotides align to TRBD2. The CDR3 covers 16 residues. Per the germline V gene, CDR1 is MNHEY and CDR2 is SMNVEV (reference sequence). With 3 bases clipped from V and 5 bases from J, the junction kept 6 bases outside the gene matches. CDR3 coding DNA: TGTGCCAGCAGTTTGCTAGCGGGAGTTGGGACCGGGGAGCTGTTTTTT. Encoded protein: CASSLLAGVGTGELFF.

This sequence joins TRBV29-1 and TRBJ2-7, with 8 bases that match TRBD1. After removal of 7 bases from V and 3 bases from J, the junction contained 14 bases not matched to a gene. The germline V gene encodes CDR1 SQVTM and CDR2 ANQGSEA. This CDR3 has 15 residues. CDR3 amino acids: CSATGLTGALYEQYF. The CDR3 DNA sequence: TGCAGCGCTACGGGATTGACAGGGGCCCTCTACGAGCAGTACTTC.

This clonotype was seen a single time. This sequence joins TRBV18 and TRBJ2-1, with 9 bases matching TRBD2. The CDR3 has 17 residues. The germline gives CDR1 KGHSH, CDR2 LQKENI. Trimming at V came to 3 bases and at J to 1 base, leaving 7 bases not matched to a gene. CDR3 sequence reads: CASSPGDLAGSYNEQFF. CDR3 bases: TGTGCCAGCTCACCGGGGGATCTAGCGGGGTCCTACAATGAGCAGTTCTTC.